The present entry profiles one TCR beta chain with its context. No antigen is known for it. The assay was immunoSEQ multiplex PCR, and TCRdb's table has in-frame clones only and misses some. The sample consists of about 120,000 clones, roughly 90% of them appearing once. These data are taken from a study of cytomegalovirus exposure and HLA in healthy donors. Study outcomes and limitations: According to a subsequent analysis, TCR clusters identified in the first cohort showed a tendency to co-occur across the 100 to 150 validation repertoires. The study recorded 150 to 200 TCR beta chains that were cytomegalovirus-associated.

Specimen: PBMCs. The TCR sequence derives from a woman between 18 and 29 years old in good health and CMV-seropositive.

DNA of the CDR3: TGTGCCAGCAGTGTTGACAACCTTGACTATGGCTACACCTTC. Protein: CASSVDNLDYGYTF. The rearrangement links TRBV2 to TRBJ1-2; no reliable D call. Per the germline V gene, CDR1 is SNHLY and CDR2 is FYNNEI. This CDR3 has 14 amino acids. Trimming pared 4 bases from V and 3 bases from J, leaving 12 bases between.